This T cell receptor (beta chain) was profiled in a study of cytomegalovirus exposure and HLA in healthy donors. Study conclusions and caveats: A later analysis found most CMV-associated TCR beta chains apparently HLA-restricted. Clonal expansion, a later analysis showed, was greater in HLA-associated TCR beta chains than in equally common others. It was reported that TCR beta sequences correctly inferred the HLA-A and HLA-B alleles for most subjects.

About this clone: What it recognizes is unknown.

Trimming shortened V by 4 bases and J by 0 bases, and 7 bases separated the two germline ends. Germline V gene sequence: CDR1 SGHNT, CDR2 YYREEE (reference sequence). There are 14 residues in the CDR3. The primer mix had 60 Vbeta and 13 Jbeta primers. Original data processing: Around 83 million unique TCR beta chains, 9.5 million to 14 million shared, were counted in a later analysis. Using immunoSEQ multiplex PCR, the repertoire was profiled, and TCRdb retains in-frame clones only, with some absent. D and trimming were read from the DNA, whereas the V and J calls and clone size are those reported in that table. This table holds 150,000 to 200,000 clones, around 84% found once.

The receptor's source is a man younger than 30 in good health and CMV-seronegative. Specimen: PBMCs. The chain employs TRBV5-4 and TRBJ1-4; D remains unclear. The CDR3 DNA is TGTGCCAGCAGCCAACTTTCAACTAATGAAAAACTGTTTTTT. Protein sequence: CASSQLSTNEKLFF.